The 24 T cell receptor beta chains below come from one sample, sequenced in a study of CD39 and CD103 CD8 tumor-infiltrating T cells (dated by TCRdb to 2017 to 2018). The library was built by means of the immunoSEQ multiplex PCR assay. The source is immuneACCESS, and TCRdb retained only in-frame sequences with V and J called. Part of the clones is not carried over; for the studies checked, unresolved V genes explain less than half of this, and the remainder is unexplained. A total of approximately 17,000 clones appear in this sample, under 95% of them only once. In total, the top ten clones hold about 4.5% of the sample. The specimen was CD8+ T cells sorted from blood. The sample's cell subset or site label, in plain terms: total memory CD8 T cells (CD45RA-CCR7+/-) from blood or uninvolved lymph node. Receptors originate from a human donor with head and neck squamous cell carcinoma.

There are a few counts of this clone. The chain carries TRBV2 and TRBJ2-1; D assignment may be TRBD1 or TRBD2 (5 bases each). The germline V gene has CDR1 SNHLY and CDR2 FYNNEI. The CDR3 is made up of 13 amino acids. Trimming left V 3 bases short and J 4 bases short, with 7 bases between. The DNA of the CDR3 is TGTGCCAGCAGTGATTGGGGGTACAATGAGCAGTTCTTC. Its protein product is CASSDWGYNEQFF.

This chain's CDR3 is CASSGSLPDFGGAADTQYF. CDR3 bases: TGTGCCAGCAGCGGCAGCCTCCCGGACTTCGGGGGGGCGGCAGATACGCAGTATTTT. The chain joins TRBV9 to TRBJ2-3; 8 bases agree with TRBD2. The CDR3 has 19 amino acids. J gave up 4 bases and V 3 bases, and 19 bases lay outside the gene matches. Germline assignment: CDR1 SGDLS and CDR2 YYNGEE.

The rearrangement links TRBV2 to TRBJ1-5; D is perhaps TRBD1 (6 bases). CDR3 size: 15 residues. Between the trimmed V and J ends, which lost 8 bases and 0 bases, there was a span of 14 bases. Germline V lookup: CDR1 SNHLY, CDR2 FYNNEI. CDR3 in DNA: TGTGCCAGCGAGTCAGGGGCTTATAGCAATCAGCCCCAGCATTTT. Protein product: CASESGAYSNQPQHF.

V is TRBV27 and J is TRBJ2-7; no clear D gene. The CDR3 spans 11 residues. The V end lost 6 bases, the J end lost 0 bases, and 3 bases lay between the germline ends. Germline V lookup: CDR1 MNHEY, CDR2 SMNVEV (reference sequence). The CDR3 bases are TGTGCCAGCAGGAGCTCCTACGAGCAGTACTTC. Its protein is CASRSSYEQYF.

This CDR3 is CASSQDWDGGSEQFF. The CDR3 nucleotides are TGCGCCAGCAGCCAAGATTGGGACGGGGGAAGTGAGCAGTTCTTC. J is TRBJ2-1 and V is TRBV4-1, with D possibly being TRBD2 (6 bases). V lost 0 bases and J 9 bases, leaving 15 bases between the germline ends. In germline, CDR1 is MGHRA, CDR2 YSYEKL. This CDR3 comprises 15 residues.

This chain connects TRBV30 to TRBJ2-7; 9 positions agree with TRBD1. With 3 bases clipped from V and 3 bases from J, the junction kept 9 bases outside the gene matches. In germline, CDR1 is GTSNPN, CDR2 SVGIG (reference sequence). This CDR3 has 15 residues. Here the CDR3 reads CAWSAPGQGIYEQYF. In nucleotides, the CDR3 is TGTGCCTGGAGCGCCCCCGGACAGGGGATCTACGAGCAGTACTTC.

A few counts support this clone. This sequence joins TRBV5-1 and TRBJ1-1, with D perhaps TRBD1 (5 bases). Germline V gene data show CDR1 as SGHRS and CDR2 as YFSETQ. Trimming left V 4 bases short and J 6 bases short, with 7 bases between. There are 11 residues in the CDR3. CDR3 amino acids: CASSGGAEAFF. CDR3 bases: TGCGCCAGCAGCGGGGGGGCTGAAGCTTTCTTT.

The chain has TRBV2 and TRBJ2-5; possible D gene TRBD1, 6 bases. CDR1 is SNHLY, CDR2 FYNNEI, per germline. The CDR3 loop spans 13 amino acids. Trimming stripped 7 bases from V and 1 base from J, with 10 bases between. CDR3 bases: TGTGCCAGCAATGGACAGAGCCAAGAGACCCAGTACTTC. As protein: CASNGQSQETQYF.

This sequence joins TRBV6-5 and TRBJ1-5; TRBD1 might be the D (5 bases). The germline CDR1 and CDR2 sequences are MNHEY and SVGAGI. Trimming left V 8 bases short and J 9 bases short, with 14 bases between. The CDR3 has 12 amino acids. The CDR3 spells CASGPFGGPQHF. The CDR3 coding sequence is TGTGCCAGCGGGCCTTTTGGGGGGCCCCAGCATTTT.

The chain is built from TRBV10-2 and TRBJ1-2; D possibly corresponds to TRBD1 (5 bases). Germline CDR1 WSHSY, CDR2 SAAADI. V was shortened by 1 base and J by 1 base, with 7 bases between the two germline ends. This CDR3 is 14 amino acids long. The CDR3 DNA reads TGCGCCAGCAGTGAGTGGGGGAATAACTATGGCTACACCTTC. Its protein product is CASSEWGNNYGYTF.

The genes are TRBV10-2 and TRBJ2-5, with D maybe TRBD2 (5 bases). Trimming removed 5 bases from V and 0 bases from J, with 13 bases in between. There are 15 residues in the CDR3. The germline CDR1 and CDR2 sequences are WSHSY and SAAADI. CDR3 bases: TGCGCCAGCAGTCTGGGAGCCACGTACCAAGAGACCCAGTACTTC. It codes for CASSLGATYQETQYF.

CDR3 nucleotide sequence: TGTGCCAGCAGTTACGGAGGACTAGTGGCCGGGGAGACCCAGTACTTC. It yields the protein CASSYGGLVAGETQYF. This chain links TRBV6-5 with TRBJ2-5, with 7 bases aligning to TRBD2. Germline V gene sequence: CDR1 MNHEY, CDR2 SVGAGI. With V trimmed by 2 bases and J by 5 bases, 11 bases remained unmatched. The CDR3 extends over 16 amino acids.

The V call is TRBV4-1, the J call TRBJ2-7; D is uncertain. This CDR3 is built from 13 residues. Per the germline V gene, CDR1 is MGHRA and CDR2 is YSYEKL. Trimming pared 1 base from V and 1 base from J, leaving 5 bases between. CDR3 coding DNA: TGCGCCAGCAGCCAAGGACTTTCCTACGAGCAGTACTTC. It is translated as CASSQGLSYEQYF.

The chain couples TRBV4-1 to TRBJ2-3, with D possibly being TRBD2 (6 bases). Germline-derived CDR1 and CDR2 are MGHRA and YSYEKL. CDR3 length: 16 amino acids. With 3 bases removed from V and 0 bases from J, the gap between germline ends came to 13 bases. The CDR3 region is CASSQGTGTSTDTQYF. Written as DNA, the CDR3 is TGCGCCAGCAGCCAGGGGACCGGGACTAGCACAGATACGCAGTATTTT.

This clone was seen just once. This chain connects TRBV5-6 to TRBJ2-1; weak D call: TRBD2 (6 bases). V shed 3 bases and J shed 0 bases, with 16 bases lying between them. This CDR3 is 17 amino acids long. The germline CDR1 and CDR2 sequences are SGHDT and YYEEEE. CDR3 loop: CASSWAVADSSYNEQFF. The CDR3 DNA follows: TGTGCCAGCAGCTGGGCCGTAGCGGATAGCTCCTACAATGAGCAGTTCTTC. The entire variable domain, with the rest obtained from reference TRBV5-6 and TRBJ2-1, is as follows: DAGVTQSPTHLIKTRGQQVTLRCSPKSGHDTVSWYQQALGQGPQFIFQYYEEEERQRGNFPDRFSGHQFPNYSSELNVNALLLGDSALYLCASSWAVADSSYNEQFFGPGTRLTVL.

The chain combines TRBV5-4 with TRBJ1-3; D is possibly TRBD1 (5 bases). The germline V gene encodes CDR1 SGHNT and CDR2 YYREEE (reference sequence). The CDR3 is made up of 14 amino acids. Deletions cut 4 bases from V and 0 bases from J, with 8 bases between. The CDR3 is CASSPDNSGNTIYF. The DNA for the CDR3 is TGTGCCAGCAGCCCGGACAACTCTGGAAACACCATATATTTT.

V usage is TRBV6-1 and J usage is TRBJ1-2; D is unclear. Germline V CDR1 and CDR2: MNHNS, SASEGT. The CDR3 has 15 amino acids. V was trimmed by 5 bases and J by 5 bases, leaving 18 bases between them. The CDR3 DNA is TGTGCCAGCAGTAGACCGAGAGATTTTCGATATGGCTACACCTTC. Amino acid sequence: CASSRPRDFRYGYTF.

The J gene is TRBJ2-3, the V gene TRBV28; D may be TRBD1 or TRBD2 (5 bases each). This CDR3 has 13 amino acids. The germline gives CDR1 MDHEN, CDR2 SYDVKM. CDR3 sequence reads: CASGSESTDTQYF. The CDR3 nucleotides are TGTGCGTCAGGGAGTGAGAGCACAGATACGCAGTATTTT.

The rearrangement joins TRBV4-1 to TRBJ1-4, with TRBD1 matching 7 bases. CDR1 MGHRA and CDR2 YSYEKL come from the germline V gene. The junction had 4 bases not matched to a gene; V was cut back by 0 bases and J by 12 bases. The CDR3 is made up of 13 amino acids. The DNA for the CDR3 is TGCGCCAGCAGCCAAGAAGACAGGGACGAACTGTTTTTT. Residues: CASSQEDRDELFF.

V and J are TRBV11-2 and TRBJ2-7, with a tentative D call TRBD1 (6 bases). Germline V gene sequence: CDR1 SGHAT, CDR2 FQNNGV. Trimming shortened V by 5 bases and J by 2 bases, and 16 bases separated the two germline ends. This CDR3 has 15 residues. The CDR3: CASSQDRIEPYEQYF. The CDR3 DNA is TGTGCCAGCAGCCAGGACAGAATCGAGCCCTACGAGCAGTACTTC.

This chain links TRBV30 with TRBJ2-2; possibly TRBD1 for D (7 bases). This CDR3 contains 14 residues. Per germline, CDR1 GTSNPN and CDR2 SVGIG (reference sequence). V lost 4 bases and J lost 5, with 14 bases in between. CDR3 in DNA: TGTGCCTGGACAGGGGGGCCGGGTACCGGGGAGCTGTTTTTT. It encodes CAWTGGPGTGELFF.

The V and J genes are TRBV5-4 and TRBJ1-4; tentative D call: TRBD1 (6 bases). CDR1 SGHNT and CDR2 YYREEE come from the germline V gene (reference sequence). This CDR3 is 14 amino acids long. Trimming stripped 4 bases from V and 6 bases from J, with 13 bases between. The CDR3 nucleotides read TGTGCCAGCAGCACTGGACAGCTGGATGAAAAACTGTTTTTT. Its protein product is CASSTGQLDEKLFF.

V gene TRBV9 combines with J gene TRBJ1-1, with D unclear. This CDR3 contains 12 residues. Trimming shortened V by 7 bases and J by 1 base, and 8 bases separated the two germline ends. The germline CDR1 and CDR2 sequences are SGDLS and YYNGEE. The CDR3: CASGPGNTEAFF. For the CDR3, the DNA is TGTGCCAGCGGCCCGGGGAACACTGAAGCTTTCTTT.

This chain connects TRBV2 to TRBJ2-7; D gene ambiguous. The V gene's germline CDR1 is SNHLY and CDR2 FYNNEI. The V gene lost 2 bases and the J gene lost 1 base, with 12 bases spanning the gap. The CDR3 extends over 15 amino acids. CDR3 DNA sequence: TGTGCCAGCAGTGAATCCGGGTTGCCTTCCTACGAGCAGTACTTC. Residues: CASSESGLPSYEQYF.